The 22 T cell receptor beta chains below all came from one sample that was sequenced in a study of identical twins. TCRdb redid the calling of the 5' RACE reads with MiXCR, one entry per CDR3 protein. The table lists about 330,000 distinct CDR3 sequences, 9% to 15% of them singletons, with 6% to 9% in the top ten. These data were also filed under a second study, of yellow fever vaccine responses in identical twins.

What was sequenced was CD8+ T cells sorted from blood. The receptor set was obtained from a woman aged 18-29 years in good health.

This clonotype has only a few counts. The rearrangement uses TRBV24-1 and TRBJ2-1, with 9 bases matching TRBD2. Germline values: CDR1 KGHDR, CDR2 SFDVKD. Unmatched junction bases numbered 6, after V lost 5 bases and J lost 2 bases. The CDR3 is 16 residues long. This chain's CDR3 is CATSAASGAPYNEQFF. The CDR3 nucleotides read TGTGCCACCAGTGCGGCTAGCGGGGCTCCCTACAATGAGCAGTTCTTC.

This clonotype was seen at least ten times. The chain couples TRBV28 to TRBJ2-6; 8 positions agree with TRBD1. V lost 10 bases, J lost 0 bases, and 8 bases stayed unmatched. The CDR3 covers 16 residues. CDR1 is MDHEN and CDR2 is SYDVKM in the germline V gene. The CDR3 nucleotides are TGTGCCACCATGACAGGGGACCTCTCTGGGGCCAACGTCCTGACTTTC. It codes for CATMTGDLSGANVLTF.

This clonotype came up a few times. The CDR3 region is CASSLGPHGTGWIREQFF. The CDR3 region has the DNA TGTGCCAGCAGCTTAGGACCCCACGGGACAGGGTGGATAAGGGAGCAGTTCTTC. The chain carries TRBV7-6 and TRBJ2-1; TRBD1 agrees at 9 bases. Germline loops: CDR1 SGHVS, CDR2 FNYEAQ. Unmatched junction bases numbered 17, after V lost 1 base and J lost 10 bases. CDR3 length equals 18 residues.

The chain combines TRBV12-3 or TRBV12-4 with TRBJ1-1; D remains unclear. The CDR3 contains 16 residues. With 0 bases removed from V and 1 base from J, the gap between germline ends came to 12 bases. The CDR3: CASSLARYKGNTEAFF. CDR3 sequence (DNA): TGTGCCAGCAGTTTAGCGCGCTACAAGGGGAACACTGAAGCTTTCTTT.

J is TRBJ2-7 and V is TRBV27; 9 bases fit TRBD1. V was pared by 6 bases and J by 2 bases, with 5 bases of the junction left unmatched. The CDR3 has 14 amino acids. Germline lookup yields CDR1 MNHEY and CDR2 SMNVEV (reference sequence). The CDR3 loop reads CASRRDRATYEQYF. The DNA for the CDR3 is TGTGCCAGCAGACGGGACAGGGCTACCTACGAGCAGTACTTC.

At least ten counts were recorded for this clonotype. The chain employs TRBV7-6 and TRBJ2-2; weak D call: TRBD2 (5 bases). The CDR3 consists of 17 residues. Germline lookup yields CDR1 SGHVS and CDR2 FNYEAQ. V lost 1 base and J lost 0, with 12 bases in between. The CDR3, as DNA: TGTGCCAGCAGCTTAGATCACCGGGGTACGAACACCGGGGAGCTGTTTTTT. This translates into CASSLDHRGTNTGELFF.

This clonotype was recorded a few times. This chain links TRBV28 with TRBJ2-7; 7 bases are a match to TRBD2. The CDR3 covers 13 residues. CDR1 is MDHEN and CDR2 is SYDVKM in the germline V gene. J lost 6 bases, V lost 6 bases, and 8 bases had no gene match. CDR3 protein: CASSWGGTGEQYV. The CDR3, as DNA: TGTGCCAGCAGCTGGGGGGGGACTGGCGAGCAGTACGTC.

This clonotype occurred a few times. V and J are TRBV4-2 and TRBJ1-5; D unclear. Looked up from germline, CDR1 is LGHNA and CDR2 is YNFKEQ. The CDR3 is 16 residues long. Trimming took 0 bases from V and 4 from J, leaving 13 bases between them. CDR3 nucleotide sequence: TGTGCCAGCAGCCAAGATATGATCCCGGATAATCAGCCCCAGCATTTT. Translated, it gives CASSQDMIPDNQPQHF.

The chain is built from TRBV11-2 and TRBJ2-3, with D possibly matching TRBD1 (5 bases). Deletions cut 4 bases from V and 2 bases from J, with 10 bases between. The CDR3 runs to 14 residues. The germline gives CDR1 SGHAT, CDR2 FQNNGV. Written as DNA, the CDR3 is TGTGCCAGCAGCTCCTGGGGCCACACAGATACGCAGTATTTT. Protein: CASSSWGHTDTQYF.

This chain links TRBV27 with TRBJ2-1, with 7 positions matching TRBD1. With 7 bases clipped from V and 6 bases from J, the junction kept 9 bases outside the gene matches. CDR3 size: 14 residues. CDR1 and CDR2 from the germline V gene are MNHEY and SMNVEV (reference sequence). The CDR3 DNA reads TGTGCCAGCACCAAGACAGGGACCTCCAATGAGCAGTTCTTC. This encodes CASTKTGTSNEQFF.

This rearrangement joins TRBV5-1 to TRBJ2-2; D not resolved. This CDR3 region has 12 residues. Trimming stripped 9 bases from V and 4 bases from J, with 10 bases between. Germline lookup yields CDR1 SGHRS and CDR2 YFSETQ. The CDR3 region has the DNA TGCGCCACCCCCGATCCCACCGGGGAGCTGTTTTTT. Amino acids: CATPDPTGELFF.

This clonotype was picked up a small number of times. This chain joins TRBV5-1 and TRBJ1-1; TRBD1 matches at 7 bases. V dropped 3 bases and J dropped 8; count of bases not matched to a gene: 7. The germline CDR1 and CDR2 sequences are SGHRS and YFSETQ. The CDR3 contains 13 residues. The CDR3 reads CASSSGTAPEAFF. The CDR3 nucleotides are TGCGCCAGCAGCTCAGGGACAGCCCCAGAAGCTTTCTTT.

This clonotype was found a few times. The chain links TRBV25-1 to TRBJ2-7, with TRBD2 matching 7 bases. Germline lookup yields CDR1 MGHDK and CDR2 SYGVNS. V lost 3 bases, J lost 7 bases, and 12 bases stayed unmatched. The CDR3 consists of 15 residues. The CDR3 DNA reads TGTGCCAGCAGTGATTCCCCCGTGGTGGGGGGGGAGCAGTACTTC. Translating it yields CASSDSPVVGGEQYF.

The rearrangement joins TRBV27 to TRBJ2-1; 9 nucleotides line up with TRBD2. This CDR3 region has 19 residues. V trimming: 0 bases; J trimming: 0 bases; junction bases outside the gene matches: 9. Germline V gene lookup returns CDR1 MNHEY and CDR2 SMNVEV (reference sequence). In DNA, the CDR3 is TGTGCCAGCAGTTTATCGCTGGCGGGAGGGATGAGCTCCTACAATGAGCAGTTCTTC. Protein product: CASSLSLAGGMSSYNEQFF.

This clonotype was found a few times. The CDR3 loop is CASGTSGTYEQYF. CDR3 in DNA: TGCGCCAGCGGGACTAGCGGGACCTACGAGCAGTACTTC. This chain links TRBV4-1 with TRBJ2-7; 13 bases fit TRBD2. CDR1 and CDR2 from the germline V gene are MGHRA and YSYEKL. The CDR3 runs 13 residues. V lost 8 bases, J lost 2 bases, and 0 bases stayed unmatched.

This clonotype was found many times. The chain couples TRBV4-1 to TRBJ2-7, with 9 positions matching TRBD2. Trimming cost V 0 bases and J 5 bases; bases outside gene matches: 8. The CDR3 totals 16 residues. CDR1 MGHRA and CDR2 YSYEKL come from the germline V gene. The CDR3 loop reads CASSQEGGRVRNEQYF. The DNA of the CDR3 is TGCGCCAGCAGCCAAGAAGGCGGGAGGGTTCGCAACGAGCAGTACTTC.

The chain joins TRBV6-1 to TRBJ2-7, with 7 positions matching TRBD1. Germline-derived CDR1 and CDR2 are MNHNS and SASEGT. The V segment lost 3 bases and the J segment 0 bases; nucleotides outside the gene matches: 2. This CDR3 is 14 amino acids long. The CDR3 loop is CASSEHRGSYEQYV. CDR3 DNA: TGTGCCAGCAGTGAGCACAGGGGCTCCTACGAGCAGTACGTC.

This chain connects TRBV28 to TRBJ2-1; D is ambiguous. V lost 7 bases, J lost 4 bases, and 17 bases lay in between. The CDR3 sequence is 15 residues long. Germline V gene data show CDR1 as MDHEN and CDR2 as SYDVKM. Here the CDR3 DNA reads TGTGCCAGCAAGGTTGGGGTAGCACGATACAATGAGCAGTTCTTC. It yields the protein CASKVGVARYNEQFF.

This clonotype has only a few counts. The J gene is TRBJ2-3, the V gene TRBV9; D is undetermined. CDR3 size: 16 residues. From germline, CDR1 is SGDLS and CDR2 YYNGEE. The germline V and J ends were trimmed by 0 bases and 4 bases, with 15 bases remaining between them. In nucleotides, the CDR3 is TGTGCCAGCAGCGTAGAGGCGGCGAGCCGGTCAGATACGCAGTATTTT. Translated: CASSVEAASRSDTQYF.

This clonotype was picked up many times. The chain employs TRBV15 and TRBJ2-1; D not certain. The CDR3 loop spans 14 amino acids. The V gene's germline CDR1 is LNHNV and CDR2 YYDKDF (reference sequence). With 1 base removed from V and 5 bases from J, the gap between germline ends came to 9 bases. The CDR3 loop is CATSRVAVHNEQFF. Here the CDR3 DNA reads TGTGCCACCAGCAGAGTGGCGGTTCACAATGAGCAGTTCTTC.

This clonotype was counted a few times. CDR3 nucleotide sequence: TGTGCCAGCAGCTTATTCCTAGTCTACGAGCAGTACTTC. Its protein product is CASSLFLVYEQYF. This rearrangement joins TRBV5-5 to TRBJ2-7; D remains ambiguous. There are 13 residues in the CDR3. In germline, CDR1 is SGHKS, CDR2 YYEKEE (reference sequence). V lost 2 bases, J lost 3 bases, and 9 bases lay in between.

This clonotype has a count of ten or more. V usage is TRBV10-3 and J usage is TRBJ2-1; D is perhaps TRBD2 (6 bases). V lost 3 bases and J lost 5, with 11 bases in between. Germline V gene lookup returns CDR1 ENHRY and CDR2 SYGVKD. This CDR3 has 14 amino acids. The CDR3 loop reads CAISDLTRDNEQFF. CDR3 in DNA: TGTGCCATCAGTGACCTGACTAGGGACAATGAGCAGTTCTTC.